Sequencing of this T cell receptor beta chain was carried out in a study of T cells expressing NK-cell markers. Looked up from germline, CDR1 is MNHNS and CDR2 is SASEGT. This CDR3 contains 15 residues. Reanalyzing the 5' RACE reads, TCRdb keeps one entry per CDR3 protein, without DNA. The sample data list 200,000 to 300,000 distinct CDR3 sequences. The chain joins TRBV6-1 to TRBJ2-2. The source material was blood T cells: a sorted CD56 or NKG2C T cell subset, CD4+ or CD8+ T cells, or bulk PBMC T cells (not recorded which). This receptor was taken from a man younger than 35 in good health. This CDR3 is CASSTSGSIAGELFF.